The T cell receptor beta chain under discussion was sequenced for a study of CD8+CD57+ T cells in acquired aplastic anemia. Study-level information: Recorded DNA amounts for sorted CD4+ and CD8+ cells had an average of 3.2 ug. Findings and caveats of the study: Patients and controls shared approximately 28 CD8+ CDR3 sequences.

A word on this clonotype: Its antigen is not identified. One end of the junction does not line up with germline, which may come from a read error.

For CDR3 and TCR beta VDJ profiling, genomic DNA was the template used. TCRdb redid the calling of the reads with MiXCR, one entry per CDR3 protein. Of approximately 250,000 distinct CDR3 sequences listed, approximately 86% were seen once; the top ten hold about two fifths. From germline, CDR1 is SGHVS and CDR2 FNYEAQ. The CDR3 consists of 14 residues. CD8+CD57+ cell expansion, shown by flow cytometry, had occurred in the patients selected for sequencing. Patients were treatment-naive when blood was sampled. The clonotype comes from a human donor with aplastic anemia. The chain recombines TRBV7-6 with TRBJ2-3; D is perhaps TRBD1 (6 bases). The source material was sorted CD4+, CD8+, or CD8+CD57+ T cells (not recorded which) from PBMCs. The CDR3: CASSLAHGTKKKHF. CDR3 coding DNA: TGTGCCAGCAGCTTAGCCCACGGGACAAAAAAGAAGCATTTT.